Shown below are 4 T cell receptor beta chains from a single sample sequenced in a study of T cells in women clearing cervical HPV infection. Using immunoSEQ multiplex PCR, the repertoire was profiled, and TCRdb retains in-frame clones only, with some absent. The table lists some 16,000 clones. The sample was blood buffy coat. The receptor source for this set is a woman between 18 and 69 years old with a cervical HPV16 infection that either progressed to CIN3+ or cleared (not recorded which).

For this clone: The CDR3 is cut off 3 residues early in the read; its end comes from the germline J gene. The V gene is TRBV7-3, the J gene TRBJ2-1, with TRBD2 as a possible D gene (5 bases). The V and J ends lost 4 bases and 2 bases respectively, with 12 bases between them. The CDR3 sequence is 15 residues long. Germline V gives CDR1 SGHTA, CDR2 FQGTGA. CDR3 DNA (partial): TGTGCCAGCAGCTCTTATAACGGGGCCTACAATGAG. It codes for CASSSYNGAYNE. The CDR3 in full is CASSSYNGAYNEQFF.

Concerning this clone itself: The CDR3 is cut off 3 residues early in the read; its end comes from the germline J gene. This chain joins TRBV6-2 or TRBV6-3 and TRBJ1-4; D is possibly TRBD1 (6 bases). Trimming took 4 bases from V and 5 from J, leaving 17 bases between them. CDR1 is MNHEY and CDR2 is SVGEGT in the germline V gene. The CDR3 is made up of 16 amino acids. Incomplete CDR3 DNA: TGTGCCAGCAGTTCACCCGCGACAGGCATAAATGAAAAA. This gives the protein CASSSPATGINEK. The whole CDR3 reads CASSSPATGINEKLFF.

Comments on this clone: Read sequence stops 3 residues before the CDR3 end, and the germline J gene provides the missing end. The rearrangement uses TRBV29-1 and TRBJ1-2; tentatively, D is TRBD1 (5 bases). In germline, CDR1 is SQVTM, CDR2 ANQGSEA. This CDR3 comprises 13 residues. Trimming stripped 1 base from V and 4 bases from J, with 10 bases between. This CDR3 is CSVEGGDSYGYTF. The covered CDR3 bases are TGCAGCGTTGAAGGGGGCGACAGCTATGGC.

Comments on this clone: The read gets to within 3 residues of the CDR3 end, and the germline J gene fills in the rest. The chain employs TRBV18 and TRBJ2-3; D is possibly TRBD1 (7 bases). The germline V gene encodes CDR1 KGHSH and CDR2 LQKENI. The CDR3 totals 14 residues. CDR3 residues: CASSPSQGGETQYF. The DNA read from the CDR3 is TGTGCCAGCTCACCTAGTCAGGGGGGCGAGACG.